The T cell receptor (beta chain) under discussion was sequenced for a study of CXCR3-negative and CXCR3-positive naive CD8 T cells. Study findings and constraints: Naive cells used TRBV-TRBJ genes in much the same way whether CXCR3-negative or CXCR3-positive; memory cells did not. Hydrophobicity of TRB CDR3s was greater in CXCR3-positive naive cells than in CXCR3-negative naive cells.

In regard to this clonotype: Its antigen is not known.

Looked up from germline, CDR1 is MGHDK and CDR2 is SYGVNS. The CDR3 is 14 residues long. UMI labels and 5' RACE were used to prepare the TRB cDNA libraries. After re-calling the 5' RACE reads, TCRdb lists one entry per CDR3 protein, DNA absent. The sample's table shows some 110,000 distinct CDR3 sequences. The sample comprised naive CXCR3+ CD8+ T cells from blood. The subset here: CD45RO-CCR7+CD27+CD95- naive CD8+ T cells expressing CXCR3 (TNR3+). The sequence derives from a human donor in good health. Some clones in this sample may be carry-over from other donors' samples. V is TRBV25-1 and J is TRBJ2-7; as DNA is missing, the TRBD1 call by TCRdb cannot be tested. This chain's CDR3 is CASSEWGTGYEQYF.